This T cell receptor (beta chain) was observed in a study of blood T cell repertoires in COVID-19. V lost 1 base and J 2 bases, leaving 11 bases between the germline ends. The germline gives CDR1 MNHNS, CDR2 SASEGT. This CDR3 is built from 15 residues. TCRdb's copy holds only in-frame clones and misses some; the assay was immunoSEQ multiplex PCR. The sample contains about 260,000 clones, about 87% of which appear only once. The V gene is TRBV6-1, the J gene TRBJ1-1; TRBD1 is a possible D gene (5 bases). The receptor was derived from an older woman with COVID-19, enrolled during active disease. Sequencing was performed on peripheral blood. The CDR3 loop is CASSEVGRANTEAFF. CDR3 in DNA: TGTGCCAGCAGTGAAGTGGGCAGGGCTAACACTGAAGCTTTCTTT.